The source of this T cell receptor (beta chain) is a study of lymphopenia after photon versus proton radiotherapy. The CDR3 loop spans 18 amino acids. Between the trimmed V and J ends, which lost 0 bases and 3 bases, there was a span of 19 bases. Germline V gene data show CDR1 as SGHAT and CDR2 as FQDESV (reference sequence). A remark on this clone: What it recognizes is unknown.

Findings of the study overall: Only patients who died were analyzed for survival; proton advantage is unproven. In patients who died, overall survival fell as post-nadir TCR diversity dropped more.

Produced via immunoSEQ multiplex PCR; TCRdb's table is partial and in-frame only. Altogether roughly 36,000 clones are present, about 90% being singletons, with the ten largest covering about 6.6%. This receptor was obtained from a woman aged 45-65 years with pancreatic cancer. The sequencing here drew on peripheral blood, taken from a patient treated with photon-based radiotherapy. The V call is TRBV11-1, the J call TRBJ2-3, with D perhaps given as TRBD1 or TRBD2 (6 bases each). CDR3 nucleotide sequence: TGTGCCAGCAGCTTAGCGACCGGGGGCCCCCGGTCGACAGATACGCAGTATTTT. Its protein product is CASSLATGGPRSTDTQYF.